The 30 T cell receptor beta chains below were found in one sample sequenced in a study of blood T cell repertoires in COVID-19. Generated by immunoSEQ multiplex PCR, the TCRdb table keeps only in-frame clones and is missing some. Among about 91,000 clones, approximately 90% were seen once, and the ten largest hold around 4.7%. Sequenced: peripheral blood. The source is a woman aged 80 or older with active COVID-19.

Written as DNA, the CDR3 is TGTGCCAGCAGTTACCGAGGACTAGCGGGAACCTACGAGCAGTACTTC. Its protein product is CASSYRGLAGTYEQYF. The V gene is TRBV6-5, the J gene TRBJ2-7, with TRBD2 matching 12 bases. This CDR3 has 16 amino acids. V was clipped by 2 bases and J by 2 bases; unmatched bases: 4. Germline CDR1 and CDR2: MNHEY and SVGAGI.

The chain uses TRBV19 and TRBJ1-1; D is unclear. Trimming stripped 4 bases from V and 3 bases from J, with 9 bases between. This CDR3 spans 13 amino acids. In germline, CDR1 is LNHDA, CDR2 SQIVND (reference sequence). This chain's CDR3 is CASSSTEDTEAFF. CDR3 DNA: TGTGCCAGTAGTAGTACCGAGGACACTGAAGCTTTCTTT.

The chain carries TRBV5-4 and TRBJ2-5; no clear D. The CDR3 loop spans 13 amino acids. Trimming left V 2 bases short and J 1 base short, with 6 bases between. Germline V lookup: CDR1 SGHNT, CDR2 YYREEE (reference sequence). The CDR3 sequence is CASSLISQETQYF. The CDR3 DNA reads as TGTGCCAGCAGCTTAATCAGCCAAGAGACCCAGTACTTC.

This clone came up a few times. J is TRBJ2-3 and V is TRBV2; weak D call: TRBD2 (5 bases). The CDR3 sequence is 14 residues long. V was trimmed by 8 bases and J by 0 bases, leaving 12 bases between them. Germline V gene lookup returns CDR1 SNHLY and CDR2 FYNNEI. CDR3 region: CASLAQPSTDTQYF. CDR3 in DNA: TGTGCCAGCCTAGCACAGCCTAGCACAGATACGCAGTATTTT.

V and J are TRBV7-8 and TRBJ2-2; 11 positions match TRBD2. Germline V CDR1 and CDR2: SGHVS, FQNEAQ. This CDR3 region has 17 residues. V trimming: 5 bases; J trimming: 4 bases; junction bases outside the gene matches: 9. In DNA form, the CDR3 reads TGTGCCAGCAGCCCAGGGGGACTAGCGGTGAGCACCGGGGAGCTGTTTTTT. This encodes CASSPGGLAVSTGELFF. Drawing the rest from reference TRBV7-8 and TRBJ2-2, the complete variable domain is GAGVSQSPRYKVAKRGQDVALRCDPISGHVSLFWYQQALGQGPEFLTYFQNEAQLDKSGLPSDRFFAERPEGSVSTLKIQRTQQEDSAVYLCASSPGGLAVSTGELFFGEGSRLTVL.

The CDR3 sequence is CASSLRGQGGGYTF. The CDR3 coding sequence is TGTGCCAGCAGCTTACGGGGACAGGGGGGCGGCTACACCTTC. The chain combines TRBV7-2 with TRBJ1-2; the match to TRBD1 covers 11 bases. Trimming at V came to 2 bases and at J to 8 bases, leaving 4 bases not matched to a gene. Germline CDR1 is SGHTA and CDR2 is FQGNSA. The CDR3 is 14 residues long.

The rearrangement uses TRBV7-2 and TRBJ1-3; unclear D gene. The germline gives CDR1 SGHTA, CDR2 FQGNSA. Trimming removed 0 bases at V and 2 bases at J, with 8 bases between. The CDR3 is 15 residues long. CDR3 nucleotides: TGTGCCAGCAGCTTAGCCTCAGGTGCTGGAAACACCATATATTTT. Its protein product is CASSLASGAGNTIYF. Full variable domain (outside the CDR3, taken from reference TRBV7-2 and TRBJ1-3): GAGVSQSPSNKVTEKGKDVELRCDPISGHTALYWYRQSLGQGLEFLIYFQGNSAPDKSGLPSDRFSAERTGGSVSTLTIQRTQQEDSAVYLCASSLASGAGNTIYFGEGSWLTVV.

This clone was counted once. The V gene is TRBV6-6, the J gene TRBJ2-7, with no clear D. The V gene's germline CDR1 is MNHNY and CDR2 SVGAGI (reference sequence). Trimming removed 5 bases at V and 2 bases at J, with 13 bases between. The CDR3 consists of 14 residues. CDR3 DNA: TGTGCCAGCAGTGCGACACTTACCCCCTACGAGCAGTACTTC. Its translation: CASSATLTPYEQYF.

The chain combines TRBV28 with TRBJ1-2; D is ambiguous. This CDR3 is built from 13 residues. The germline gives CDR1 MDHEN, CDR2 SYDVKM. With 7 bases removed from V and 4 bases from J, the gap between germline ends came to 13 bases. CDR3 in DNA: TGTGCCAGCAATCCGACTGGAAGCTATGGCTACACCTTC. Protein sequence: CASNPTGSYGYTF.

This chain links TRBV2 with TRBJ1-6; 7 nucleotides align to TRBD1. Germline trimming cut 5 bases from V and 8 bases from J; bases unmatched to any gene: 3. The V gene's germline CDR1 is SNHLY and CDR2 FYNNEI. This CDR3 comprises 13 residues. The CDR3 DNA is TGTGCCAGCAGTAATCAGGGGGATTCACCCCTCCACTTT. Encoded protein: CASSNQGDSPLHF.

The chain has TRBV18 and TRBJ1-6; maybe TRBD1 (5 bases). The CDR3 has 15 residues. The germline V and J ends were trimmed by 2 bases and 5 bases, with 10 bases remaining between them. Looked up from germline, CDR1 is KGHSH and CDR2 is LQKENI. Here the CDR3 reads CASSPTGGDNSPLHF. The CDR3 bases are TGTGCCAGCTCACCAACCGGGGGGGATAATTCACCCCTCCACTTT.

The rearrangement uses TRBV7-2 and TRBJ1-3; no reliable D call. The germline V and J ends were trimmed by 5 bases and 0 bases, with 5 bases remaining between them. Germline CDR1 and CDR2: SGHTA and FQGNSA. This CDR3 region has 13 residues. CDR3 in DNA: TGTGCCAGCAGCGGGAGCTCTGGAAACACCATATATTTT. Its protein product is CASSGSSGNTIYF.

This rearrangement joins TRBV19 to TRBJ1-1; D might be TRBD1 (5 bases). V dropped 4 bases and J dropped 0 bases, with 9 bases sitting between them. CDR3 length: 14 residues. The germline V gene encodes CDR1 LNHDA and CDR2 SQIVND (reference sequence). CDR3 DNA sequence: TGTGCCAGTAGTAGGGGGGGTGTGAACACTGAAGCTTTCTTT. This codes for CASSRGGVNTEAFF.

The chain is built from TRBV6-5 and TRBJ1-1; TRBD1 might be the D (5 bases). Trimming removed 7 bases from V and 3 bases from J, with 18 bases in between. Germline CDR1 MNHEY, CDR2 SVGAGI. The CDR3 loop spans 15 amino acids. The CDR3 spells CASTPSVGADTEAFF. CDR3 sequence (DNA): TGTGCCAGCACCCCAAGCGTAGGGGCGGACACTGAAGCTTTCTTT.

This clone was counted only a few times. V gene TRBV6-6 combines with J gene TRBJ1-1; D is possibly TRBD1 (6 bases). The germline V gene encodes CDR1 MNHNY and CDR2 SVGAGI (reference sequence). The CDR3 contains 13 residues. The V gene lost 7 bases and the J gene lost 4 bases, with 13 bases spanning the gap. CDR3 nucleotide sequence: TGTGCCAGCATATCCGGGACATTCACTGAAGCTTTCTTT. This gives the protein CASISGTFTEAFF.

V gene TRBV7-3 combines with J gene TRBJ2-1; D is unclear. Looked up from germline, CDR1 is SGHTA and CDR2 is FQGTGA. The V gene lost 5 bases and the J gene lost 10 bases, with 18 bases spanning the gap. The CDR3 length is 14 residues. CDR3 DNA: TGTGCCAGCAGCCTCCCCCCCCCTGGCGGAGAGCAGTTCTTC. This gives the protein CASSLPPPGGEQFF.

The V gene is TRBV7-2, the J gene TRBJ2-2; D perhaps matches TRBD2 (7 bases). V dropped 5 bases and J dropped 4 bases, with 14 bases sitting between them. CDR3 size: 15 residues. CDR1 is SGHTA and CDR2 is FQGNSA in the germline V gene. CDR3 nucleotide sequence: TGTGCCAGCAGCCCTAAGGGGGGGAGCACCGGGGAGCTGTTTTTT. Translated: CASSPKGGSTGELFF. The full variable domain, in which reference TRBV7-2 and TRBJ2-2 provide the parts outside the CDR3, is GAGVSQSPSNKVTEKGKDVELRCDPISGHTALYWYRQSLGQGLEFLIYFQGNSAPDKSGLPSDRFSAERTGGSVSTLTIQRTQQEDSAVYLCASSPKGGSTGELFFGEGSRLTVL.

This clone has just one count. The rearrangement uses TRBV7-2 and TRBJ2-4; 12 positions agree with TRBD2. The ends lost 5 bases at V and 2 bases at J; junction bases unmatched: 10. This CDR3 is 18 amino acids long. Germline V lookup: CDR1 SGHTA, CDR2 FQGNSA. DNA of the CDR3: TGTGCCAGCAGCCTGACTAGCGGGAGCGGGAGAACCAAAAACATTCAGTACTTC. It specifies CASSLTSGSGRTKNIQYF. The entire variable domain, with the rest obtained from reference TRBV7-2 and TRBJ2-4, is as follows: GAGVSQSPSNKVTEKGKDVELRCDPISGHTALYWYRQSLGQGLEFLIYFQGNSAPDKSGLPSDRFSAERTGGSVSTLTIQRTQQEDSAVYLCASSLTSGSGRTKNIQYFGAGTRLSVL.

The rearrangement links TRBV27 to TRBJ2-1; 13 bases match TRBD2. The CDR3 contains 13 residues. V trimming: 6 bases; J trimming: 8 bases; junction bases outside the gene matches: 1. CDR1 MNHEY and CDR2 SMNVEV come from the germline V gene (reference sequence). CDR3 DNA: TGTGCCAGCAGAGGACTAGCGGGAGATGAGCAGTTCTTC. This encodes CASRGLAGDEQFF.

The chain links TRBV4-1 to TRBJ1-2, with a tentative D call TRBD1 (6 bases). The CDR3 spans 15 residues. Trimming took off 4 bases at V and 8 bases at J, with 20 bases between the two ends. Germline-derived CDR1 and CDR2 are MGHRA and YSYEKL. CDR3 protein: CASSPDPGLGQGYTF. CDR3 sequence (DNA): TGCGCCAGCAGCCCAGATCCGGGGTTGGGACAAGGCTACACCTTC.

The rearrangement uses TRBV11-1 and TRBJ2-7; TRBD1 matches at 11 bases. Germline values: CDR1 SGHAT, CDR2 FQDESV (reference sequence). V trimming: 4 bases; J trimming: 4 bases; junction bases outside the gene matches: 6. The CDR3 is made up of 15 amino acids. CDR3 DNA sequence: TGTGCCAGCAGCTCCGGGACAGGGGGTATGTACGAGCAGTACTTC. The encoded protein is CASSSGTGGMYEQYF. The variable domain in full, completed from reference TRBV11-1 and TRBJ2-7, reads EAEVAQSPRYKITEKSQAVAFWCDPISGHATLYWYRQILGQGPELLVQFQDESVVDDSQLPKDRFSAERLKGVDSTLKIQPAELGDSAMYLCASSSGTGGMYEQYFGPGTRLTVT.

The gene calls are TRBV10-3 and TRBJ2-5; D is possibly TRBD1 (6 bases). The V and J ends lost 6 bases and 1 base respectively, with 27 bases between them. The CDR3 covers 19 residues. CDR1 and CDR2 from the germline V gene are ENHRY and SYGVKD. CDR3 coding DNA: TGTGCCATCAGCGATACTAGGGCTAGCAGGGGAAGATTCCAAGAGACCCAGTACTTC. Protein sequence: CAISDTRASRGRFQETQYF.

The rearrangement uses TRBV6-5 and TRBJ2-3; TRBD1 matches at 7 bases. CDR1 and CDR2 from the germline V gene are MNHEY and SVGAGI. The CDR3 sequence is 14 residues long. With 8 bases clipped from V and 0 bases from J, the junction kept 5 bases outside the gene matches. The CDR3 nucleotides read TGTGCCAGCTCATGGGACAGTAGCACAGATACGCAGTATTTT. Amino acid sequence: CASSWDSSTDTQYF.

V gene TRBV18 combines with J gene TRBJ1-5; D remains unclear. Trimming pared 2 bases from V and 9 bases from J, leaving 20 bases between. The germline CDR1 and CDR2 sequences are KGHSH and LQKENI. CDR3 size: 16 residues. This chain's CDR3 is CASSPGSQRSAGPQHF. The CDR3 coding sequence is TGTGCCAGCTCACCAGGCAGCCAGCGATCCGCCGGGCCCCAGCATTTT.

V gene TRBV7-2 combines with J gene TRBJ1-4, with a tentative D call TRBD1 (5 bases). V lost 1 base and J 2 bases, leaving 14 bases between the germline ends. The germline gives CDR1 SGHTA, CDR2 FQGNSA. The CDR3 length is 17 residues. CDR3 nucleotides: TGTGCCAGCAGCTTAGGACCCCAGGGTTACACTAATGAAAAACTGTTTTTT. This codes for CASSLGPQGYTNEKLFF.

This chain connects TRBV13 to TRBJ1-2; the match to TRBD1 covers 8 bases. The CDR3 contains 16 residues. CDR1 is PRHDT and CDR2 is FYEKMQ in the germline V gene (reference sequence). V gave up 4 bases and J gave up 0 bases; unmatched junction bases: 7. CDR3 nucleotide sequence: TGTGCCAGCAGCTACCGACAGGGGAGAACTAACTATGGCTACACCTTC. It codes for CASSYRQGRTNYGYTF.

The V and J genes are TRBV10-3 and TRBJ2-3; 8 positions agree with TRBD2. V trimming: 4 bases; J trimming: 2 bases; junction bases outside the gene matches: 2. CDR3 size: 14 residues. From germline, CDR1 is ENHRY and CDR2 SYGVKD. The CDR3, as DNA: TGTGCCATCAGTGCTAGCGGGTCCACAGATACGCAGTATTTT. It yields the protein CAISASGSTDTQYF.

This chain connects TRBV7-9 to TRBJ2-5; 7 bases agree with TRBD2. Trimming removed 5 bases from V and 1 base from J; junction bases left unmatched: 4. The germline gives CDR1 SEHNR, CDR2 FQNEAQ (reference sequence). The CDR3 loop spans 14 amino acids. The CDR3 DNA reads TGTGCCAGCAGCGTAAGCGGGACCCAAGAGACCCAGTACTTC. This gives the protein CASSVSGTQETQYF.

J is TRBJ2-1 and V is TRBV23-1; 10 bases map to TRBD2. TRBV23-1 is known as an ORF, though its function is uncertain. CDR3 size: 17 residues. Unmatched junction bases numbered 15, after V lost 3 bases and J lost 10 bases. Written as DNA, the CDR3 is TGCGCCAGCAGTCAGTTTACCGGGACTAGCGCCTTAAGAGAGCAGTTCTTC. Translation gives CASSQFTGTSALREQFF.

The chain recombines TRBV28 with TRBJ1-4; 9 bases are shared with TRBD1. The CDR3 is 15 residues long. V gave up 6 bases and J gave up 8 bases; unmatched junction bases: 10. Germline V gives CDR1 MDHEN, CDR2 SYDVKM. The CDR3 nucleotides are TGTGCCAGCAGATTTCCGGGACAGGGAAACGAAAAACTGTTTTTT. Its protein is CASRFPGQGNEKLFF.